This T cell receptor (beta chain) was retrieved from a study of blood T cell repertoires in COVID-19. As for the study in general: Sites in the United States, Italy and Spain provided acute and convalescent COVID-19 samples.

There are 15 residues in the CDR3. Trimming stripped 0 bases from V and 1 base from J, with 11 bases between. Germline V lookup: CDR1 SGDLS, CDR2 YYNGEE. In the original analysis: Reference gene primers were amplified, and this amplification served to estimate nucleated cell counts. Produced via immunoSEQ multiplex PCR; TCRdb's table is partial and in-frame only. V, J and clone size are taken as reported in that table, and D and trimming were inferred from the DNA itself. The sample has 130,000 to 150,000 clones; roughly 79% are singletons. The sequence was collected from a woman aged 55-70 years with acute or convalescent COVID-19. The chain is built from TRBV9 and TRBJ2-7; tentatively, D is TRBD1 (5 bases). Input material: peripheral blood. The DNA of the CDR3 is TGTGCCAGCAGCGTAGGAGCAGGACAATCCTACGAGCAGTACTTC. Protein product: CASSVGAGQSYEQYF.